Below, 9 T cell receptor beta chains from the same sample are listed, as sequenced in a study of control samples from healthy donors and cancer patients. Clones were read by immunoSEQ multiplex PCR, and TCRdb kept only the in-frame ones, dropping some. The sample holds 130,000 or so clones, around 87% seen once. The sequenced material came from blood. These receptors were taken from a man aged 55 to 70 in good health.

The chain employs TRBV11-2 and TRBJ1-1; TRBD1 matches 9 bases. Unmatched junction bases numbered 4, after V lost 1 base and J lost 4 bases. Looked up from germline, CDR1 is SGHAT and CDR2 is FQNNGV. The CDR3 has 15 residues. CDR3 DNA sequence: TGTGCCAGCAGCTTAGTACAGGGGGCTGCCACTGAAGCTTTCTTT. Translated, it gives CASSLVQGAATEAFF.

This chain connects TRBV5-8 to TRBJ1-6, with D maybe TRBD1 (6 bases). The V gene's germline CDR1 is SGHTS and CDR2 YDEGEE. Trimming stripped 4 bases from V and 5 bases from J, with 16 bases between. The CDR3 contains 16 residues. CDR3: CASSRAQGTDNSPLHF. DNA of the CDR3: TGTGCCAGCAGCAGGGCACAGGGAACGGATAATTCACCCCTCCACTTT.

V is TRBV6-2 or TRBV6-3 and J is TRBJ2-3; 7 positions match TRBD2. V shed 6 bases and J 0 bases; nucleotides not matched to a gene: 12. Germline lookup yields CDR1 MNHEY and CDR2 SVGEGT. The CDR3 contains 17 residues. The DNA of the CDR3 is TGTGCCAGCAGCGACTTCACCTACGGGGGGAGCACAGATACGCAGTATTTT. Its protein is CASSDFTYGGSTDTQYF.

This chain connects TRBV13 to TRBJ1-1; no firm D call. Germline V gives CDR1 PRHDT, CDR2 FYEKMQ (reference sequence). Trimming removed 3 bases from V and 1 base from J, with 6 bases in between. The CDR3 is 13 residues long. In DNA form, the CDR3 reads TGTGCCAGCAGCTTTATCCGGAACACTGAAGCTTTCTTT. It specifies CASSFIRNTEAFF.

This chain uses TRBV12-3 or TRBV12-4 with TRBJ1-1; D unresolved. V gave up 11 bases and J gave up 6 bases, with 13 bases separating them. The CDR3 covers 11 residues. The CDR3 loop reads CADVWRPEAFF. The CDR3 bases are TGTGCCGACGTGTGGCGGCCTGAAGCTTTCTTT.

The V and J genes are TRBV18 and TRBJ1-6; D not certain. This CDR3 contains 14 residues. Trimming removed 3 bases from V and 6 bases from J, with 9 bases in between. CDR1 and CDR2 (germline): KGHSH, LQKENI. In DNA form, the CDR3 reads TGTGCCAGCTCACCCCTACAGAGTAATTCACCCCTCCACTTT. Translated, it gives CASSPLQSNSPLHF. The full variable domain, with the rest looked up from reference TRBV18 and TRBJ1-6, is NAGVMQNPRHLVRRRGQEARLRCSPMKGHSHVYWYRQLPEEGLKFMVYLQKENIIDESGMPKERFSAEFPKEGPSILRIQQVVRGDSAAYFCASSPLQSNSPLHFGNGTRLTVT.

This rearrangement joins TRBV9 to TRBJ2-1; 9 bases are shared with TRBD2. The CDR3 runs to 12 residues. Germline CDR1 is SGDLS and CDR2 is YYNGEE. The V gene end was trimmed by 1 base and the J gene end by 14 bases; junction bases not matched to a gene: 4. This CDR3 reads CASSVLRGGEFF. The DNA for the CDR3 is TGTGCCAGCAGCGTATTGCGGGGGGGCGAGTTCTTC.

This chain connects TRBV27 to TRBJ1-6; TRBD1 is a possible D gene (5 bases). Germline values: CDR1 MNHEY, CDR2 SMNVEV (reference sequence). The CDR3 runs to 14 residues. The V and J ends lost 8 bases and 7 bases respectively, with 15 bases between them. The CDR3 region is CASGPGTINSPLHF. CDR3 nucleotides: TGTGCCAGCGGACCAGGGACGATCAATTCACCCCTCCACTTT.

To note about this clone: At one of its ends the junction is not consistent with the germline gene, which may arise from a read error. The chain has TRBV5-1 and TRBJ2-5, with D perhaps TRBD2 (7 bases). The CDR3 covers 14 residues. Germline CDR1 SGHRS, CDR2 YFSETQ. CDR3 sequence reads: CARSLGGAGETQYF. The CDR3 DNA follows: TGCGCCCGCAGCTTGGGGGGGGCGGGGGAGACCCAGTACTTC.